These T cell receptor beta chains were read from a single sample in a study of beta chain features in type 1 diabetes. Profiled with immunoSEQ multiplex PCR; TCRdb holds only in-frame clones, not every one. The sample records more than 550,000 clones, about 14% being singletons. Sequenced: naive CD4+ T cells from blood. These receptors were taken from a man between 18 and 29 years old with type 1 diabetes. The CDR3 runs from the conserved cysteine through the conserved F or W. A D gene is named only where the DNA matches it firmly. Some rows have no size entry. The others give once, few or many, or a class for an expanded clone.

TGTGCCAGCAGCGTAGCGGGACAATTCATGGATACGCAGTATTTT	CASSVAGQFMDTQYF	TRBV9	.	TRBJ2-3	few	15
TGCAGCGTTTGGGACGGCCGCAATCAGCCCCAGCATTTT	CSVWDGRNQPQHF	TRBV29-1	.	TRBJ1-5	.	13
TGTGCCAGCAGCTTGGGGGAGTACGAGCAGTACTTC	CASSLGEYEQYF	TRBV5-4	.	TRBJ2-7	.	12
TGTGCCAGCAGCTCCCGGGACCAAAAGGGCGCAGATACGCAGTATTTT	CASSSRDQKGADTQYF	TRBV21-1	.	TRBJ2-3	.	16
TGTGCCAGCAGCTTGAGAGGGGGCTGGGAAAAACTGTTTTTT	CASSLRGGWEKLFF	TRBV7-2	TRBD1	TRBJ1-4	.	14
TGCGCCAGCAGCCACCTTTTTAGCAATCAGCCCCAGCATTTT	CASSHLFSNQPQHF	TRBV23-1	.	TRBJ1-5	.	14
TGTGCCAGCGCCAGGGGACTAGCGGGAGTTGGGGCCAACGTCCTGACTTTC	CASARGLAGVGANVLTF	TRBV7-9	TRBD2	TRBJ2-6	few	17
TGTGCCAGCAGAGACAGCGGGGGGAGCACAGATACGCAGTATTTT	CASRDSGGSTDTQYF	TRBV5-4	TRBD2	TRBJ2-3	.	15
TGTGCCAGCAGCTCGACAGATAGCTCCTACGAGCAGTACTTC	CASSSTDSSYEQYF	TRBV5-4	.	TRBJ2-7	.	14
TGTGCCAGCTCACTTTCGGAGCCCTACGAGCAGTACTTC	CASSLSEPYEQYF	TRBV18	.	TRBJ2-7	few	13
TGTGCCAGCAGTTTATACGTGTCCAATCAGCCCCAGCATTTT	CASSLYVSNQPQHF	TRBV27	.	TRBJ1-5	.	14
TGTGCCAGCAGCGTAGCTGGGGCCCCGGGATCCGGGGAGCTGTTTTTT	CASSVAGAPGSGELFF	TRBV9	.	TRBJ2-2	few	16
TGCGCCAGCAGCCAAGATGGGCGGGCTGGGAATGAGCAGTTCTTC	CASSQDGRAGNEQFF	TRBV4-1	.	TRBJ2-1	few	15
TGTGCCTGGAGTTACAGCCACGAGCAGTACTTC	CAWSYSHEQYF	TRBV30	.	TRBJ2-7	.	11
TGTGCCAGCAGCCCCCTGGGAGCCAAAGATACGCAGTATTTT	CASSPLGAKDTQYF	TRBV7-2	.	TRBJ2-3	few	14
TGTGCCAGCAGCTGGGAGGGGAGCTATGGCTACACCTTC	CASSWEGSYGYTF	TRBV5-6	.	TRBJ1-2	few	13
TGTGCCAGCAGCTTCCAACAGGAGATTCAGTCACCCCTCCACTTT	CASSFQQEIQSPLHF	TRBV7-8	.	TRBJ1-6	.	15
TGTGCCAGCAGTTCCTACTCCGCCCAGTACTTC	CASSSYSAQYF	TRBV6-5	.	TRBJ2-5	.	11
TGCAGCGTTGACCGGACCATGCCCAATGAGCAGTTCTTC	CSVDRTMPNEQFF	TRBV29-1	.	TRBJ2-1	few	13
TGTGCCAGCAGCTTAGCAGGGCTCTACGAGCAGTACTTC	CASSLAGLYEQYF	TRBV7-2	.	TRBJ2-7	.	13
TGTGCCTGGAGTGTTGGTGGGAGAGGCTACACCTTC	CAWSVGGRGYTF	TRBV30	.	TRBJ1-2	.	12
TGTGCCAGCAGGGCACCCACCAGCACAGATACGCAGTATTTT	CASRAPTSTDTQYF	TRBV28	.	TRBJ2-3	few	14
TGTGCCAGCAGCCCGTCCGGGACAGGGCTCGACAATGAGCAGTTCTTC	CASSPSGTGLDNEQFF	TRBV7-9	TRBD1	TRBJ2-1	few	16
TGTGCCAGCAGCTGGGACAGAACGTACGAGCAGTACTTC	CASSWDRTYEQYF	TRBV5-4	TRBD1	TRBJ2-7	few	13
TGTGCCAGCAGTTACTCAAATACGCAGTATTTT	CASSYSNTQYF	TRBV6-6	.	TRBJ2-3	few	11
TGTGCCACCAGCAGCGGGGGCTTGAGGGACACTGAAGCTTTCTTT	CATSSGGLRDTEAFF	TRBV15	.	TRBJ1-1	.	15
TGTGCCAGCAGTGATACAGCCGGGGAGCTGTTTTTT	CASSDTAGELFF	TRBV2	.	TRBJ2-2	.	12
TGCAGTGTTCGAGGGACCTATGGCTACACCTTC	CSVRGTYGYTF	TRBV20-1	.	TRBJ1-2	.	11